The clone carrying this T cell receptor beta chain was recorded at least ten times. This specimen belongs to a study of T cells in Graves' hyperthyroidism and ophthalmopathy. V was trimmed by 3 bases and J by 5 bases, leaving 23 bases between them. This CDR3 has 16 amino acids. CDR1 is GTSNPN and CDR2 is SVGIG in the germline V gene (reference sequence). The hyperthyroidism was newly diagnosed and had lasted under 2 months; the patients were aged 18 to 65. RNA transcripts provided the source from which TCR beta CDR3 regions were amplified. Using the HTBI primer set, a first-round RT-PCR was run on the TCR CDR3. Each CDR3 protein is one row after TCRdb ran MiXCR on the multiplex PCR reads. The sample includes approximately 400,000 distinct CDR3 sequences, just under 15% seen only once; the top ten take around a third.

The J gene is TRBJ2-7, the V gene TRBV30; D unresolved. The specimen sequenced was blood. This receptor was identified in a woman aged 30 to 39 with Graves' hyperthyroidism. The CDR3 nucleotides are TGTGCCTGGAGGCTTAGGTGGGTTGCCCCTATCCACGAGCAGTACTTC. Its protein is CAWRLRWVAPIHEQYF.